The 17 T cell receptor beta chains below come from one sample, sequenced in a study of spatial heterogeneity in lung cancer. Time point given: sample taken at primary tumor resection. From tumor, nontumor lung or frozen PBMC, whole RNA was taken unsorted for sequencing. TCRdb re-called the 5' RACE reads with MiXCR, one entry per CDR3 protein. The repertoire consists of approximately 40,000 distinct CDR3 sequences, with 5.2% occurring once and the leading ten covering 29%. Sequenced here: PBMCs, sampled at surgery. The source of these receptors is a female donor with early-stage non-small cell lung cancer.

The sample holds a few counts of this clonotype. This rearrangement joins TRBV18 to TRBJ2-7; the D is unclear. V lost 4 bases, J lost 5 bases, and 12 bases lay in between. This CDR3 contains 13 residues. CDR1 and CDR2 (germline): KGHSH, LQKENI. Here the CDR3 DNA reads TGTGCCAGCTCACGCATGCTGGGCAACGAGCAGTACTTC. Encoded protein: CASSRMLGNEQYF.

The rearrangement uses TRBV27 and TRBJ1-1; no reliable D call. Germline V gene sequence: CDR1 MNHEY, CDR2 SMNVEV (reference sequence). The CDR3 has 13 amino acids. With 6 bases removed from V and 10 bases from J, the gap between germline ends came to 18 bases. The CDR3 reads CASSLSYEGSAFF. CDR3 nucleotide sequence: TGTGCCAGCAGCCTCTCTTACGAGGGATCAGCTTTCTTT.

This clonotype was seen at least ten times. The junction differs from germline at one of its ends, possibly a read error. The chain links TRBV5-1 to TRBJ2-7; 7 bases are shared with TRBD2. The CDR3 sequence is 14 residues long. Germline V gene data show CDR1 as SGHRS and CDR2 as YFSETQ. The CDR3 coding sequence is TGCGCCAGCAGCCCGGGACTACGTATCTACGGGCAGTACTTC. Residues: CASSPGLRIYGQYF.

J is TRBJ2-1 and V is TRBV29-1, with TRBD2 matching 8 bases. The CDR3 consists of 13 residues. After removal of 7 bases from V and 0 bases from J, the junction contained 2 bases not matched to a gene. The germline gives CDR1 SQVTM, CDR2 ANQGSEA. The CDR3 loop reads CSATSGSYNEQFF. DNA for the CDR3: TGCAGCGCAACTAGCGGCTCCTACAATGAGCAGTTCTTC.

This clonotype is judged medium-sized. The junction does not match germline at one end; this may be a read error. The V and J genes are TRBV7-7 and TRBJ2-5; D gene ambiguous. The CDR3 consists of 11 residues. Germline V gives CDR1 SSHAT, CDR2 FNYEAQ (reference sequence). The CDR3 sequence is CASSLTETQYF. The DNA for the CDR3 is TGTGCTAGCAGCTTGACAGAGACCCAGTACTTC.

Ten or more counts support this clonotype. This chain links TRBV12-3 or TRBV12-4 with TRBJ1-1; D is undetermined. The CDR3 is made up of 13 amino acids. The V gene lost 2 bases and the J gene lost 1 base, with 5 bases spanning the gap. CDR3 protein: CASSLMENTEAFF. In DNA form, the CDR3 reads TGTGCCAGCAGTTTAATGGAGAACACTGAAGCTTTCTTT.

This clonotype was observed many times. The chain employs TRBV6-1 and TRBJ2-7, with 10 nucleotides matching TRBD2. CDR1 is MNHNS and CDR2 is SASEGT in the germline V gene. V lost 2 bases, J lost 3 bases, and 13 bases stayed unmatched. The CDR3 loop spans 18 amino acids. The CDR3 DNA reads TGTGCCAGCAGTGAACATATCCTAGTGGAGCGGGAGGGCTACGAGCAGTACTTC. Translated: CASSEHILVEREGYEQYF.

This clonotype was seen repeatedly, ten times or more. The rearrangement joins TRBV19 to TRBJ2-1; TRBD2 matches at 7 bases. Per the germline V gene, CDR1 is LNHDA and CDR2 is SQIVND (reference sequence). This CDR3 is built from 15 residues. J lost 4 bases, V lost 6 bases, and 9 bases had no gene match. The CDR3 coding sequence is TGTGCCAGTAGCCGGCGGGCTAGCGGATACAATGAGCAGTTCTTC. Translation: CASSRRASGYNEQFF.

This clonotype appeared many times. The chain has TRBV7-9 and TRBJ2-2, with no clear D. CDR1 and CDR2 from the germline V gene are SEHNR and FQNEAQ (reference sequence). The length of the CDR3 is 14 residues. V was pared by 1 base and J by 4 bases, with 7 bases between. Written as DNA, the CDR3 is TGTGCCAGCAGCTTAGTTTCATTCACCGGGGAGCTGTTTTTT. Encoded protein: CASSLVSFTGELFF.

The chain couples TRBV11-3 to TRBJ2-2; D is unclear. Trimming pared 5 bases from V and 6 bases from J, leaving 7 bases between. The length of the CDR3 is 12 residues. Germline loops: CDR1 SGHNT, CDR2 YENEEA. DNA of the CDR3: TGTGCCAGCAGCGTAGGATCCGGGGAGCTGTTTTTT. It translates to CASSVGSGELFF.

As to this clonotype: Given a much more abundant clone one base away, this may be a read error. The gene calls are TRBV12-3 or TRBV12-4 and TRBJ2-1, with 11 bases lining up with TRBD1. The CDR3 consists of 14 residues. The V and J ends lost 8 bases and 10 bases, in that order; junction bases with no gene match: 10. The CDR3 sequence: CASEPGQGVGEQFF. As DNA, the CDR3 is TGTGCCAGCGAGCCGGGACAGGGGGTCGGCGAGCAGTTCTTC.

This clonotype was counted many times. The rearrangement uses TRBV16 and TRBJ2-3; no firm D call. Trimming shortened V by 1 base and J by 0 bases, and 8 bases separated the two germline ends. Germline assignment: CDR1 KGHSY and CDR2 FQNENV. The CDR3 runs 15 residues. The CDR3 is CASSQLSLSTDTQYF. CDR3 bases: TGTGCCAGCAGCCAATTATCCCTGAGCACAGATACGCAGTATTTT. The variable domain in full, with the rest retrieved from reference TRBV16 and TRBJ2-3, is GEEVAQTPKHLVRGEGQKAKLYCAPIKGHSYVFWYQQVLKNEFKFLISFQNENVFDETGMPKERFSAKCLPNSPCSLEIQATKLEDSAVYFCASSQLSLSTDTQYFGPGTRLTVL.

This clonotype has a count of ten or more. The rearrangement joins TRBV7-2 to TRBJ1-1, with no clear D. CDR1 is SGHTA and CDR2 is FQGNSA in the germline V gene. The V and J ends lost 5 bases and 4 bases respectively, with 14 bases between them. The CDR3 spans 14 residues. The CDR3: CASSPPPAGTEAFF. The CDR3 region has the DNA TGTGCCAGCAGCCCACCCCCGGCGGGCACTGAAGCTTTCTTT. The full variable domain, with the rest looked up from reference TRBV7-2 and TRBJ1-1, is GAGVSQSPSNKVTEKGKDVELRCDPISGHTALYWYRQSLGQGLEFLIYFQGNSAPDKSGLPSDRFSAERTGGSVSTLTIQRTQQEDSAVYLCASSPPPAGTEAFFGQGTRLTVV.

At least ten counts were recorded for this clonotype. The chain links TRBV7-9 to TRBJ2-3; TRBD2 matches 8 bases. Trimming cost V 5 bases and J 2 bases; bases outside gene matches: 9. The germline gives CDR1 SEHNR, CDR2 FQNEAQ (reference sequence). The CDR3 has 16 amino acids. The CDR3 protein is CASSALSGGFTDTQYF. The CDR3 coding sequence is TGTGCCAGCAGCGCTCTGAGCGGGGGCTTCACAGATACGCAGTATTTT.

This clonotype was counted at least ten times. V usage is TRBV5-5 and J usage is TRBJ1-2; the D gene is possibly TRBD1 (5 bases). The CDR3 covers 13 residues. Germline assignment: CDR1 SGHKS and CDR2 YYEKEE (reference sequence). Between the trimmed V and J ends, which lost 2 bases and 3 bases, there was a span of 8 bases. The CDR3 reads CASSFDSYYGYTF. DNA of the CDR3: TGTGCCAGCAGCTTCGACAGCTACTATGGCTACACCTTC.

This sequence joins TRBV20-1 and TRBJ1-1, with D tentatively TRBD1 (6 bases). The CDR3 sequence is 15 residues long. V was trimmed by 1 base and J by 4 bases, leaving 16 bases between them. Germline CDR1 is DFQATT and CDR2 is SNEGSKA (reference sequence). Written as DNA, the CDR3 is TGCAGTGCTAGAGCACAGAACAGGGCGGGCACTGAAGCTTTCTTT. This gives the protein CSARAQNRAGTEAFF.

There are a few counts of this clonotype. This chain connects TRBV6-2 or TRBV6-3 to TRBJ2-1, with a weak D call TRBD1 (6 bases). Per germline, CDR1 MNHEY and CDR2 SVGEGT. This CDR3 region has 12 residues. V dropped 6 bases and J dropped 8 bases, with 11 bases sitting between them. As DNA, the CDR3 is TGTGCCAGCAGACGTTCAGGGGATGAGCAGTTCTTC. Translating it yields CASRRSGDEQFF.